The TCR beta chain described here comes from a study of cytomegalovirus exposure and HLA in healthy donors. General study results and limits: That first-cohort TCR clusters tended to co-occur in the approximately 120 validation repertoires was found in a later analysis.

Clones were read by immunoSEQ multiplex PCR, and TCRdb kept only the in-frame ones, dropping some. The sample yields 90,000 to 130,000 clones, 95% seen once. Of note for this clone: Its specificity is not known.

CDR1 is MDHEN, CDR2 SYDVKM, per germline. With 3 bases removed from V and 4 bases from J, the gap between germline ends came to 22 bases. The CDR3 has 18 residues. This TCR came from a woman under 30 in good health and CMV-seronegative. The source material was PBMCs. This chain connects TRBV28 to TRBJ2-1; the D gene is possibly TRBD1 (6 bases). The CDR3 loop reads CASSFPLYQLQGYNEQFF. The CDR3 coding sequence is TGTGCCAGCAGTTTTCCCCTCTACCAGTTACAGGGTTACAATGAGCAGTTCTTC. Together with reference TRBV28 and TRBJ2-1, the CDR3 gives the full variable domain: DVKVTQSSRYLVKRTGEKVFLECVQDMDHENMFWYRQDPGLGLRLIYFSYDVKMKEKGDIPEGYSVSREKKERFSLILESASTNQTSMYLCASSFPLYQLQGYNEQFFGPGTRLTVL.